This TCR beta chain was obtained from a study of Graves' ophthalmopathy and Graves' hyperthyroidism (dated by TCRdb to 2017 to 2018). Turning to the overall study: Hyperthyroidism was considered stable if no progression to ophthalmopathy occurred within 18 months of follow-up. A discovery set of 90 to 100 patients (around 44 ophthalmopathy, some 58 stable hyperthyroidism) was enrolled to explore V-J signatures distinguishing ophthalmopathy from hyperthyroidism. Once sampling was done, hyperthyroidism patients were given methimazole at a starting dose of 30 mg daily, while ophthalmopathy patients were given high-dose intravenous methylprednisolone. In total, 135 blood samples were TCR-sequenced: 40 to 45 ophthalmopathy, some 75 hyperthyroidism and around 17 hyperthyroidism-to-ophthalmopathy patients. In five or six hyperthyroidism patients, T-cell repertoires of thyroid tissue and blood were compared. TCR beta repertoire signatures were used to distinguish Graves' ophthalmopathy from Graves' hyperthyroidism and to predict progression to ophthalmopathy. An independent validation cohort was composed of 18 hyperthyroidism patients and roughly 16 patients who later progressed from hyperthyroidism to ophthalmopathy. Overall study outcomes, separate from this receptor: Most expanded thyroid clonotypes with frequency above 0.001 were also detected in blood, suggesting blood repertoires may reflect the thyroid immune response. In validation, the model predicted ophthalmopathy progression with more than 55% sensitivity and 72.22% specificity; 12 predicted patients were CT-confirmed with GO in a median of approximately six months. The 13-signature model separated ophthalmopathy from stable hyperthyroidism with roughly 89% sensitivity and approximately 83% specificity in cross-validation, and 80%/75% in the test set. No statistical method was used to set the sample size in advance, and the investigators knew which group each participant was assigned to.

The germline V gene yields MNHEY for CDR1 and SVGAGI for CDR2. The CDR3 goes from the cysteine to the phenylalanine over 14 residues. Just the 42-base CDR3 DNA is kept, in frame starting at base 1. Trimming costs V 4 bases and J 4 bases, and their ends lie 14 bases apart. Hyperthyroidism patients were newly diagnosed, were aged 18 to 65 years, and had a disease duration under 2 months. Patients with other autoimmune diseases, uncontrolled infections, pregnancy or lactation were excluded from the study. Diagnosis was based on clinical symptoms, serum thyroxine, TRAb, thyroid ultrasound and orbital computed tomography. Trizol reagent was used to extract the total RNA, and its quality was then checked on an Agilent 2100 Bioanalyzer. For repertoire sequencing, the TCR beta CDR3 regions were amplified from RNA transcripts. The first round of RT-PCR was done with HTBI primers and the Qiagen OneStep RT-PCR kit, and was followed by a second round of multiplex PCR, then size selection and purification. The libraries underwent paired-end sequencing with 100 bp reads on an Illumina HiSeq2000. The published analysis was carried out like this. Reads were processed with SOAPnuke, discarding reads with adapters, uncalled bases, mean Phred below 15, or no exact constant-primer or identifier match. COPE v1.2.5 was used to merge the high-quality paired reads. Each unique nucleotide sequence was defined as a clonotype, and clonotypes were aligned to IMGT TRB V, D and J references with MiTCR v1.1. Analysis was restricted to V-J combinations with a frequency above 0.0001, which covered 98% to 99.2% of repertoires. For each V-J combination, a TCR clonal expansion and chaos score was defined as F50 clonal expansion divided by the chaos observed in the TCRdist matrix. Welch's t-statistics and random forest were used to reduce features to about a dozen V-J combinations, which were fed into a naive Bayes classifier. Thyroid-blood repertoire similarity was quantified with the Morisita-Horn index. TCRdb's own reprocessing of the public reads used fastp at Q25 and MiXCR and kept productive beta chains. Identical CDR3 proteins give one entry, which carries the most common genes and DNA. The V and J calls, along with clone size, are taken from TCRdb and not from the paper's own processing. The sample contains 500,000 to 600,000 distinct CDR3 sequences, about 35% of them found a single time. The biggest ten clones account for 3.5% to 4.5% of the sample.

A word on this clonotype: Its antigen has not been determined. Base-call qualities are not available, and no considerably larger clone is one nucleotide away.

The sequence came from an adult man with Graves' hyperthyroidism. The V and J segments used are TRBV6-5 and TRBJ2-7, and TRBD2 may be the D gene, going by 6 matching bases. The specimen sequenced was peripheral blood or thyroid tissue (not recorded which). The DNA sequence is TGTGCCAGCAGTTGGGGGAGGACCGCTTACGAGCAGTACTTC. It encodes CASSWGRTAYEQYF.